The 17 T cell receptor beta chains given below trace back to one sample, sequenced in a study of identical twins. Using its own MiXCR run on the 5' RACE reads, TCRdb lists one record per CDR3 protein. The sample lists roughly 720,000 distinct CDR3 sequences; around a sixth were seen once. The data also belong to a second study, concerning T cells expressing NK-cell markers.

The specimen was PBMCs. All receptors come from a woman aged 18-29 years in good health.

The chain has TRBV29-1 and TRBJ2-7; possibly TRBD1 for D (6 bases). Between the trimmed V and J ends, which lost 7 bases and 4 bases, there was a span of 14 bases. The CDR3 spans 12 residues. Germline V gene sequence: CDR1 SQVTM, CDR2 ANQGSEA. CDR3 sequence reads: CSALTGPYEQYF. The CDR3 nucleotides are TGCAGCGCTTTGACAGGACCTTACGAGCAGTACTTC.

The V call is TRBV6-2 or TRBV6-3, the J call TRBJ2-5, with D possibly TRBD2 on 6 matching bases. CDR1 and CDR2 (germline): MNHEY, SVGEGT. The CDR3 totals 17 residues. V shed 1 base and J shed 2 bases, with 17 bases lying between them. This chain's CDR3 is CASSYFQGSGPQETQYF. The CDR3 DNA reads as TGTGCCAGCAGTTACTTTCAGGGTAGCGGCCCACAAGAGACCCAGTACTTC.

V usage is TRBV12-3 or TRBV12-4 and J usage is TRBJ2-1, with D hard to call. The V end lost 6 bases, the J end lost 10 bases, and 13 bases lay between the germline ends. The CDR3 contains 12 residues. In DNA form, the CDR3 reads TGTGCCAGCAGGAGATGGAAGGAGGAGCAGTTCTTC. Translating gives CASRRWKEEQFF.

The chain links TRBV4-3 to TRBJ2-2, with D unresolved. Germline lookup yields CDR1 LGHNA and CDR2 YSLEER. This CDR3 contains 15 residues. The V end lost 4 bases, the J end lost 4 bases, and 13 bases lay between the germline ends. In nucleotides, the CDR3 is TGCGCCAGCAGCCGGGATGGCTCCGCCACCGGGGAGCTGTTTTTT. This translates into CASSRDGSATGELFF.

The chain carries TRBV5-1 and TRBJ2-7; 13 nucleotides agree with TRBD2. J was trimmed by 4 bases and V by 4 bases; bases with no gene match: 2. Per the germline V gene, CDR1 is SGHRS and CDR2 is YFSETQ. The CDR3 loop spans 14 amino acids. For the CDR3, the DNA is TGCGCCAGCAGCAAGACTAGCGGGAGGTACGAGCAGTACTTC. It translates to CASSKTSGRYEQYF.

The table lists this clonotype with a few counts. V gene TRBV6-6 combines with J gene TRBJ1-4; a weak D match, TRBD1 (6 bases). V was clipped by 5 bases and J by 6 bases, with 10 bases between them. The CDR3 consists of 13 residues. Looked up from germline, CDR1 is MNHNY and CDR2 is SVGAGI (reference sequence). CDR3 in DNA: TGTGCCAGCAGTAACAGGGTGTATGAAAAACTGTTTTTT. Protein product: CASSNRVYEKLFF.

The chain joins TRBV14 to TRBJ2-6; the match to TRBD1 covers 7 bases. Trimming took 5 bases from V and 0 from J; bases not matched to a gene: 16. This CDR3 comprises 20 residues. Germline assignment: CDR1 SGHDN and CDR2 FVKESK. Written as DNA, the CDR3 is TGTGCCAGCAGCACAGCCCCGGACAGGAGTCTTCCCTCTGGGGCCAACGTCCTGACTTTC. It is translated as CASSTAPDRSLPSGANVLTF.

CDR3 DNA sequence: TGTGCCAGCAGGAAGGCTAGCAGCTCCTACGAGCAGTACTTC. The encoded protein is CASRKASSSYEQYF. V usage is TRBV12-3 or TRBV12-4 and J usage is TRBJ2-7; D might be TRBD2 (5 bases). Trimming pared 6 bases from V and 0 bases from J, leaving 12 bases between. The CDR3 length is 14 residues.

The chain couples TRBV18 to TRBJ2-1, with TRBD2 identical over 13 bases. Unmatched junction bases numbered 8, after V lost 5 bases and J lost 7 bases. CDR1 is KGHSH, CDR2 LQKENI, per germline. This CDR3 contains 16 residues. CDR3 coding DNA: TGTGCCAGCTCATCCCGGACTAGCGGGAGTCTGAATGAGCAGTTCTTC. This encodes CASSSRTSGSLNEQFF.

This clonotype has only a few counts. The chain carries TRBV20-1 and TRBJ2-3, with D possibly called TRBD1 or TRBD2 (5 bases each). This CDR3 region has 15 residues. Deletions cut 0 bases from V and 0 bases from J, with 10 bases between. The V gene's germline CDR1 is DFQATT and CDR2 SNEGSKA (reference sequence). The CDR3 sequence is CSARDGTASTDTQYF. The CDR3, as DNA: TGCAGTGCTAGAGATGGGACGGCTAGCACAGATACGCAGTATTTT.

This rearrangement joins TRBV27 to TRBJ2-1; TRBD2 matches 8 bases. This CDR3 has 15 residues. Germline trimming cut 9 bases from V and 0 bases from J; bases unmatched to any gene: 7. Germline V lookup: CDR1 MNHEY, CDR2 SMNVEV (reference sequence). The CDR3 DNA follows: TGTGCCAGTCGTTCGGCGGGGGGCTCCTACAATGAGCAGTTCTTC. Translation: CASRSAGGSYNEQFF.

This clonotype turned up a few times. The chain links TRBV12-3 or TRBV12-4 to TRBJ1-2; 7 bases match TRBD1. Unmatched junction bases numbered 11, after V lost 7 bases and J lost 6 bases. The CDR3 length is 14 residues. This chain's CDR3 is CASTTSTGADGYTF. The CDR3 nucleotides read TGTGCCAGCACCACTTCCACAGGGGCGGATGGCTACACCTTC.

The rearrangement links TRBV4-2 to TRBJ2-1, with D possibly being TRBD1 (5 bases). CDR1 is LGHNA, CDR2 YNFKEQ, per germline. The CDR3 runs to 13 residues. With 6 bases removed from V and 9 bases from J, the gap between germline ends came to 15 bases. CDR3 nucleotide sequence: TGTGCCAGCAGACACACTCAGGGTGGTGAGCAGTTCTTC. It translates to CASRHTQGGEQFF.

The chain links TRBV21-1 to TRBJ2-7. TRBV21-1 is a known pseudogene. The CDR3 runs 14 residues. The CDR3 bases are TGTGCCAGCAGCAAAGACGGAAGATCCTACGAGCAGTACTTC. This sequence encodes CASSKDGRSYEQYF.

The V gene is TRBV6-2 or TRBV6-3, the J gene TRBJ2-1, with D perhaps matching TRBD2 (6 bases). Per the germline V gene, CDR1 is MNHEY and CDR2 is SVGEGT. This CDR3 contains 17 residues. V lost 0 bases to trimming and J lost 4 bases, with 16 bases between them. This CDR3 is CASSYSGTAGIYNEQFF. The CDR3 DNA reads TGTGCCAGCAGTTACTCCGGGACCGCGGGGATATACAATGAGCAGTTCTTC.

This clonotype has just a few counts. CDR3 loop: CSAVRSEQYF. For the CDR3, the DNA is TGCAGTGCCGTCCGGTCCGAGCAGTACTTC. V is TRBV20-1 and J is TRBJ2-7, with D unclear. The CDR3 sequence is 10 residues long. Per germline, CDR1 DFQATT and CDR2 SNEGSKA (reference sequence). V gave up 6 bases and J gave up 6 bases, with 9 bases separating them.

This clonotype was recorded a few times. The rearrangement links TRBV20-1 to TRBJ2-2, with 8 positions matching TRBD1. Germline values: CDR1 DFQATT, CDR2 SNEGSKA (reference sequence). Germline trimming cut 6 bases from V and 1 base from J; bases unmatched to any gene: 4. CDR3 length: 14 amino acids. The DNA of the CDR3 is TGCAGTGCCGGAGACAGGGGGAACACCGGGGAGCTGTTTTTT. This translates into CSAGDRGNTGELFF.